This is a list of T cell receptor beta chains from one sample in a study of blood T cell repertoires in COVID-19. Using immunoSEQ multiplex PCR, the repertoire was profiled, and TCRdb retains in-frame clones only, with some absent. The sample shows 250,000 to 300,000 clones, 65% to 90% of them seen only once. The specimen sequenced was peripheral blood. The receptors were sampled from a man aged 45-65 years with active or convalescent COVID-19. CDR3s include the opening cysteine and the closing phenylalanine or tryptophan. A D gene is named only where the DNA matches it firmly. Size tells how often a clone was seen (once, few, many) or the class of an expanded clone, and some rows leave it out.

clone_size: NA
d_call: TRBD1
j_call: TRBJ2-5
v_call: TRBV27
cdr3_length: 14
cdr3_nt: TGTGCCAGCAGTTTATCGGACAGGGCTAAGACCCAGTACTTC
cdr3_aa: CASSLSDRAKTQYF

clone_size: NA
d_call: NA
j_call: TRBJ2-1
v_call: TRBV4-1
cdr3_length: 16
cdr3_nt: TGCGCCAGCAGCCGGGTTGGGCGCGGGATCTACAATGAGCAGTTCTTC
cdr3_aa: CASSRVGRGIYNEQFF

clone_size: once
d_call: TRBD1
j_call: TRBJ2-1
v_call: TRBV20-1
cdr3_length: 10
cdr3_nt: TGCAGTGCTCTACAGGGGGAGCAGTTCTTC
cdr3_aa: CSALQGEQFF

clone_size: NA
d_call: NA
j_call: TRBJ2-7
v_call: TRBV4-3
cdr3_length: 13
cdr3_nt: TGCGCCAGCAGCCAAAGGGCAGGGTACGAGCAGTACTTC
cdr3_aa: CASSQRAGYEQYF

clone_size: NA
d_call: NA
j_call: TRBJ1-5
v_call: TRBV2
cdr3_length: 13
cdr3_nt: TGTGCCAGCAGGGAGGGGACGACGGGGCCCCAGCATTTT
cdr3_aa: CASREGTTGPQHF

clone_size: NA
d_call: NA
j_call: TRBJ2-1
v_call: TRBV6-2/TRBV6-3
cdr3_length: 13
cdr3_nt: TGTGCCAGCAGCCGCCGCGAGGGTTCGGAGCAGTTCTTC
cdr3_aa: CASSRREGSEQFF

clone_size: NA
d_call: NA
j_call: TRBJ1-5
v_call: TRBV6-1
cdr3_length: 15
cdr3_nt: TGTGCCAGCAGTGAAGTCCGTTTTGGCAATCAGCCCCAGCATTTT
cdr3_aa: CASSEVRFGNQPQHF

clone_size: NA
d_call: NA
j_call: TRBJ1-1
v_call: TRBV10-1
cdr3_length: 13
cdr3_nt: TGCGCCAGCAGCAAGTCCCAGGGGCTAGAAGCTTTCTTT
cdr3_aa: CASSKSQGLEAFF

clone_size: few
d_call: NA
j_call: TRBJ2-7
v_call: TRBV6-4
cdr3_length: 16
cdr3_nt: TGTGCCAGCAGTGACCTGGGAGCAGGCGACTCCTACGAGCAGTACTTC
cdr3_aa: CASSDLGAGDSYEQYF

clone_size: few
d_call: NA
j_call: TRBJ2-1
v_call: TRBV19
cdr3_length: 14
cdr3_nt: TGTGCCAGTCGAAGCGATTACTCCTACAATGAGCAGTTCTTC
cdr3_aa: CASRSDYSYNEQFF

clone_size: NA
d_call: NA
j_call: TRBJ2-1
v_call: TRBV5-4
cdr3_length: 14
cdr3_nt: TGTGCCAGCAGCCCGGGAGGACAGAGCAATGAGCAGTTCTTC
cdr3_aa: CASSPGGQSNEQFF

clone_size: NA
d_call: NA
j_call: TRBJ1-1
v_call: TRBV14
cdr3_length: 14
cdr3_nt: TGTGCCAGCAGCCTCGCGGGTCAAAACACTGAAGCTTTCTTT
cdr3_aa: CASSLAGQNTEAFF

clone_size: NA
d_call: NA
j_call: TRBJ2-1
v_call: TRBV5-1
cdr3_length: 16
cdr3_nt: TGCGCCAGCAGCTGGACGGGGGACCCTTTTTACAATGAGCAGTTCTTC
cdr3_aa: CASSWTGDPFYNEQFF

clone_size: NA
d_call: TRBD1
j_call: TRBJ1-3
v_call: TRBV10-3
cdr3_length: 13
cdr3_nt: TGTGCCATCGCGGGACAGGGGATAAACACCATATATTTT
cdr3_aa: CAIAGQGINTIYF

clone_size: NA
d_call: NA
j_call: TRBJ1-2
v_call: TRBV12-3/TRBV12-4
cdr3_length: 13
cdr3_nt: TGTGCCAGCAGTCCAACCACAGGATATGGCTACACCTTC
cdr3_aa: CASSPTTGYGYTF

clone_size: NA
d_call: TRBD2
j_call: TRBJ2-7
v_call: TRBV30
cdr3_length: 13
cdr3_nt: TGTGCCTGGAATAGACTAGCGGGCAACGAGCAGTACTTC
cdr3_aa: CAWNRLAGNEQYF

clone_size: NA
d_call: NA
j_call: TRBJ1-2
v_call: TRBV13
cdr3_length: 14
cdr3_nt: TGTGCCAGCAGCTTACAGGGGACCCTTTATGGCTACACCTTC
cdr3_aa: CASSLQGTLYGYTF

clone_size: few
d_call: TRBD1
j_call: TRBJ2-2
v_call: TRBV11-2
cdr3_length: 17
cdr3_nt: TGTGCCAGCAGCGTCTCCCGAGGACAGGTCGGACCGGGGGAGCTGTTTTTT
cdr3_aa: CASSVSRGQVGPGELFF

clone_size: few
d_call: TRBD1
j_call: TRBJ1-1
v_call: TRBV4-2
cdr3_length: 15
cdr3_nt: TGTGCCAGCAGCCGCCGGGACAGGGGGAACACTGAAGCTTTCTTT
cdr3_aa: CASSRRDRGNTEAFF

clone_size: NA
d_call: TRBD2
j_call: TRBJ2-3
v_call: TRBV5-6
cdr3_length: 16
cdr3_nt: TGTGCCAGCAGCTTAGGACTAGCGGGAGCGACAGATACGCAGTATTTT
cdr3_aa: CASSLGLAGATDTQYF